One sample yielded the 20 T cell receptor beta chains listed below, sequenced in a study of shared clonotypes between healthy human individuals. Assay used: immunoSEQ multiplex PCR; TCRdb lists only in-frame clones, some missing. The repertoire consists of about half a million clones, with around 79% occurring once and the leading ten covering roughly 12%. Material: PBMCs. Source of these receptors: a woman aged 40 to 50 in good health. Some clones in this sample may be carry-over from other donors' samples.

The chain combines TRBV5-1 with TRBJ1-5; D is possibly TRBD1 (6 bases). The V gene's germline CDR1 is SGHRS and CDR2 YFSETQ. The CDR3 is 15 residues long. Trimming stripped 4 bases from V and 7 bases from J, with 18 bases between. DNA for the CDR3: TGCGCCAGCAGCCGCGGGGGGGCGCGGGACCAGCCCCAGCATTTT. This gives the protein CASSRGGARDQPQHF.

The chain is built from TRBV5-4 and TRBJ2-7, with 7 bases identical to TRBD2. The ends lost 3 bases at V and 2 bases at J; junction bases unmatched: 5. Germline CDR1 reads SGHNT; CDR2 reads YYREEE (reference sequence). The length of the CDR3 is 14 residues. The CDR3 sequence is CASSSVAGPYEQYF. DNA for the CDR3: TGTGCCAGCAGCTCCGTAGCGGGTCCCTACGAGCAGTACTTC.

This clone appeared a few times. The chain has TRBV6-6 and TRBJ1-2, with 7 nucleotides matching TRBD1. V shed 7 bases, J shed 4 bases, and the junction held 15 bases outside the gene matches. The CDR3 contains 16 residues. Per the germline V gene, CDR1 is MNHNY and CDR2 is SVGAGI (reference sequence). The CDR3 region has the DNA TGTGCCAGCAAAGAAATAGGACAGGCATCCACCTATGGCTACACCTTC. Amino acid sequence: CASKEIGQASTYGYTF.

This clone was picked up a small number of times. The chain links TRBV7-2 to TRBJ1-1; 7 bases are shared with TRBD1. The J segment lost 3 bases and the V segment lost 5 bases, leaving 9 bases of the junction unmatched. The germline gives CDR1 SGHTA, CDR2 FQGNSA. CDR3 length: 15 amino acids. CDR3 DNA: TGTGCCAGCAGCCCCCCCCCAGGGGGAGACACTGAAGCTTTCTTT. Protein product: CASSPPPGGDTEAFF.

The CDR3 is CATSGQGRYTEAFF. The CDR3, as DNA: TGTGCCACCAGCGGACAGGGTCGGTACACTGAAGCTTTCTTT. V usage is TRBV15 and J usage is TRBJ1-1, with 8 nucleotides matching TRBD1. With 5 bases clipped from V and 3 bases from J, the junction kept 5 bases outside the gene matches. Germline CDR1 LNHNV, CDR2 YYDKDF (reference sequence). CDR3 length: 14 residues.

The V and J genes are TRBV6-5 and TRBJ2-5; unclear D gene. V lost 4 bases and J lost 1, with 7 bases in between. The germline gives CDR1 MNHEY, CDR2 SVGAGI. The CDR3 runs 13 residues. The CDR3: CASSSWTQETQYF. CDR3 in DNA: TGTGCCAGCAGTTCTTGGACCCAAGAGACCCAGTACTTC.

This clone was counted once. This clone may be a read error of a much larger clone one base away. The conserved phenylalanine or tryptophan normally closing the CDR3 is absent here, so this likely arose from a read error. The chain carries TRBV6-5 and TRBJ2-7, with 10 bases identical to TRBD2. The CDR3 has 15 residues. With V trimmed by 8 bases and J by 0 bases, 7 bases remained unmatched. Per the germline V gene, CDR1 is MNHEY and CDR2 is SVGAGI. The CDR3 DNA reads TGTGCCAGCGCGCAGGTAGCGGGAGGCTCCTACGAGCAGTACTTA. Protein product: CASAQVAGGSYEQYL.

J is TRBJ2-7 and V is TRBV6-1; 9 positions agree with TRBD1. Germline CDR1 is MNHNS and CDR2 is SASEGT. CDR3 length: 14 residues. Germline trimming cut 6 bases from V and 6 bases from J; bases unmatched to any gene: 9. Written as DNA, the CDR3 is TGTGCCAGCAGCTCGGGACAGGGCTTGAGCGAGCAGTACTTC. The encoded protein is CASSSGQGLSEQYF.

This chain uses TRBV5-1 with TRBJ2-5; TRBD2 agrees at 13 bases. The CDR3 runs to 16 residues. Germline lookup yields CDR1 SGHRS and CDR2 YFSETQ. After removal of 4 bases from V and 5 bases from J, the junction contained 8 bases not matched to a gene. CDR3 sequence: CASSNGLAGAEETQYF. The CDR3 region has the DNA TGCGCCAGCAGCAACGGACTAGCGGGAGCGGAGGAGACCCAGTACTTC. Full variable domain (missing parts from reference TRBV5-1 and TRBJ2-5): KAGVTQTPRYLIKTRGQQVTLSCSPISGHRSVSWYQQTPGQGLQFLFEYFSETQRNKGNFPGRFSGRQFSNSRSEMNVSTLELGDSALYLCASSNGLAGAEETQYFGPGTRLLVL.

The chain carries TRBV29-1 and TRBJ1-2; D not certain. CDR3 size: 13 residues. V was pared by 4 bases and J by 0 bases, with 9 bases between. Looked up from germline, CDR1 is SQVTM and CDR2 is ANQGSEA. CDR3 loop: CSVADGANYGYTF. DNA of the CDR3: TGCAGCGTTGCGGACGGAGCTAACTATGGCTACACCTTC.

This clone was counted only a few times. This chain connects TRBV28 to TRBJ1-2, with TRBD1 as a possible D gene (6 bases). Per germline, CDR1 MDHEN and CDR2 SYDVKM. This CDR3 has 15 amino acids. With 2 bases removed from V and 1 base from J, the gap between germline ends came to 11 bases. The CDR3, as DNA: TGTGCCAGCAGTTTAAGGGGACACCTTAACTATGGCTACACCTTC. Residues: CASSLRGHLNYGYTF.

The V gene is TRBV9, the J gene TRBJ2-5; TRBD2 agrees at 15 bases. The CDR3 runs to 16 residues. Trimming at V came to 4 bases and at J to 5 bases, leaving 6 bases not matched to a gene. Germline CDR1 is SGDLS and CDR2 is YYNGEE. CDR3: CASSSWTSGREETQYF. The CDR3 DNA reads TGTGCCAGCAGCTCCTGGACTAGCGGGAGGGAGGAGACCCAGTACTTC. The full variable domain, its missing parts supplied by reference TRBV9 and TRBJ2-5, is DSGVTQTPKHLITATGQRVTLRCSPRSGDLSVYWYQQSLDQGLQFLIQYYNGEERAKGNILERFSAQQFPDLHSELNLSSLELGDSALYFCASSSWTSGREETQYFGPGTRLLVL.

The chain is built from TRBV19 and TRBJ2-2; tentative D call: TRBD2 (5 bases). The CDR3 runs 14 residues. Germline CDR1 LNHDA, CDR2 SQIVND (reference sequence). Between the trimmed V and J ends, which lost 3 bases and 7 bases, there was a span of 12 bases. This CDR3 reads CASSIATRSGELFF. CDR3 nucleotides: TGTGCCAGTAGTATCGCCACTAGGAGCGGGGAGCTGTTTTTT.

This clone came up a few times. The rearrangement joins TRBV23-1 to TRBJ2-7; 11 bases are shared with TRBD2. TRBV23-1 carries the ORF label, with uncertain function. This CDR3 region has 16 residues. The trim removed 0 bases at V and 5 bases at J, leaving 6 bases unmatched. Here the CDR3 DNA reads TGCGCCAGCAGTCAATCGGTTAGCGGGAGGGTCCACGAGCAGTACTTC. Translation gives CASSQSVSGRVHEQYF.

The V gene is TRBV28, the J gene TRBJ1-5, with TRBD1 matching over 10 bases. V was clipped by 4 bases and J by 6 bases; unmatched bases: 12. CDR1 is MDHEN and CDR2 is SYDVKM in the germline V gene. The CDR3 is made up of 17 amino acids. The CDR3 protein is CASSSPLDRGRSQPQHF. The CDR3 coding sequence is TGTGCCAGCAGTTCCCCCCTCGACAGGGGGCGAAGTCAGCCCCAGCATTTT.

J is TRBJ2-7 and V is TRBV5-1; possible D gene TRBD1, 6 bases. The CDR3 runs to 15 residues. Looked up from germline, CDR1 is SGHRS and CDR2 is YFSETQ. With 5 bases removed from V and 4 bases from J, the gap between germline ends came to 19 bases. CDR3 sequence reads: CASRNGQTPGYEQYF. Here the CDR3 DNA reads TGCGCCAGCAGAAATGGACAGACCCCGGGGTACGAGCAGTACTTC. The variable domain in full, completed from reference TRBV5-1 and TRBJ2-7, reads KAGVTQTPRYLIKTRGQQVTLSCSPISGHRSVSWYQQTPGQGLQFLFEYFSETQRNKGNFPGRFSGRQFSNSRSEMNVSTLELGDSALYLCASRNGQTPGYEQYFGPGTRLTVT.

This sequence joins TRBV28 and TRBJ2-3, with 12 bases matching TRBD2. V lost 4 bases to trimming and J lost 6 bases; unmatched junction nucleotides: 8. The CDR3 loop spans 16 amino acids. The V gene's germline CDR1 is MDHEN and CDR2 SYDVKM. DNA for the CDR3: TGTGCCAGCAGTTCCCCGACTAGCGGGAGTATGGATACGCAGTATTTT. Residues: CASSSPTSGSMDTQYF.

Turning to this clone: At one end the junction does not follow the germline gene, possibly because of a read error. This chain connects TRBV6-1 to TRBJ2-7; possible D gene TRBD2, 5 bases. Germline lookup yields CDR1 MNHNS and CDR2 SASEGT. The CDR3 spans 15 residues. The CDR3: CASSEAGLYSYEQYF. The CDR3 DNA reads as TGTGCCAGCAGCGAAGCAGGACTCTACTCCTACGAGCAGTACTTC.

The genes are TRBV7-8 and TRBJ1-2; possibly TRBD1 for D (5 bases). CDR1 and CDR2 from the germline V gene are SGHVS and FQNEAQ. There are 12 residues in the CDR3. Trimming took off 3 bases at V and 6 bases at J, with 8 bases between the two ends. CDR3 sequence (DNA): TGTGCCAGCAGCTTGGCCAGGGATGGCTACACCTTC. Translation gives CASSLARDGYTF.

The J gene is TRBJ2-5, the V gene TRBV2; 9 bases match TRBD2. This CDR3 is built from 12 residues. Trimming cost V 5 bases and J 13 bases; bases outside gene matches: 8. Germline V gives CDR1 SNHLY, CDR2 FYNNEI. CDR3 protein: CASSSTGTSWYF. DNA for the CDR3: TGTGCCAGCAGTTCCACCGGGACTAGCTGGTACTTC.